This T cell receptor beta chain stems from a study of CD8 T cells in Susac syndrome. This CDR3 spans 13 amino acids. Germline values: CDR1 MDHEN, CDR2 SYDVKM. J gave up 5 bases and V 6 bases, and 3 bases lay outside the gene matches. This clonotype occurred once. A quantity of about 0.5 to 1 ug RNA underwent reverse transcription using random hexamers. MiXCR was run by TCRdb on the immunoSEQ multiplex PCR reads, yielding one entry per CDR3 protein. The profile shows a few hundred thousand distinct CDR3 sequences, approximately 85% of them singletons. The clonotype comes from a human donor with multiple sclerosis. Sequencing was performed on CD8+ T cells from PBMCs. V is TRBV28 and J is TRBJ2-1, with 8 nucleotides matching TRBD1. As DNA, the CDR3 is TGTGCCAGCAGGACGACAGGGGACAATGAGCAGTTCTTC. This encodes CASRTTGDNEQFF.